The present T cell receptor beta chain was sequenced within a study of T cell repertoires in cytomegalovirus infection. Study as a whole: From public TCR beta signatures came an indication of both CMV infection and matching HLA type. Broader study findings: CMV carriers with the relevant HLA were identified by cumulative public TCR beta family frequency.

In the case of this clonotype: The antigen is not known.

TCRdb ran MiXCR on the reads and lists one entry per CDR3 protein. This table has about 830,000 distinct CDR3 sequences, around a third appearing once. Trimming removed 6 bases at V and 4 bases at J, with 15 bases between. Germline CDR1 MNHEY, CDR2 SMNVEV (reference sequence). The CDR3 consists of 14 residues. The chain combines TRBV27 with TRBJ1-2; D is uncertain. This TCR was sampled from a human donor in good health (CMV status not recorded). Some clones in this sample may be carry-over from other donors' samples. Sequenced material: cultured CD8+ T cells from PBMCs, taken from culture after CMV antigen stimulation. CDR3 region: CASRPGRRAYGYTF. The CDR3 DNA is TGTGCCAGCAGACCTGGACGGCGAGCCTATGGCTACACCTTC.